These T cell receptor beta chains were read from a single sample in a study of T-cell memory formation after mild COVID-19. TCRdb redid the calling of the 5' RACE reads with MiXCR, one entry per CDR3 protein. The sample contains about 430,000 distinct CDR3 sequences, roughly 18% of which appear only once. Sequences were obtained from PBMCs or a T cell subset sorted from them (not recorded which). These receptors all come from a man aged 18 to 29 who had mild COVID-19 (a few samples of this study predate the infection). Cell type and time point are not known. The conserved cysteine and the conserved F or W are not part of the CDR3 here.

>TRBJ2-2|TRBV28|10
ASTSGPGELF
>TRBJ2-7|TRBV12-3/TRBV12-4|10
ASSFGSYEQY
>TRBJ2-3|TRBV4-1|13
ASSHQTGATDTQY
>TRBJ1-1|TRBV5-1|12
ASSLTRQGLGAF
>TRBJ2-5|TRBV5-1|11
ASSLTPPETQY
>TRBJ2-5|TRBV7-2|13
ASSRRRGRQETQY
>TRBJ2-1|TRBV6-4|12
ASSGLAGENEQF
>TRBJ1-3|TRBV13|10
ASRVRGNTIY
>TRBJ2-5|TRBV9|13
ASSVGMAQQETQY
>TRBJ1-6|TRBV5-1|11
ASSWDLGSPLH
>TRBJ2-7|TRBV5-1|10
ASSPQGYEQY
>TRBJ1-4|TRBV9|12
ASSPTGFDEKLF
>TRBJ1-1|TRBV12-3/TRBV12-4|10
ASRRDRLKAF
>TRBJ2-7|TRBV15|13
ATSRDSLTSYEQY
>TRBJ2-6|TRBV5-1|14
ASSPVVGSGANVLT
>TRBJ1-6|TRBV4-2|12
ASSQEVGNSPLH
>TRBJ2-3|TRBV25-1|14
ATHLGGQDSTDTQY
>TRBJ1-5|TRBV12-3/TRBV12-4|12
ASSFGGADQPQH
>TRBJ2-3|TRBV24-1|11
ATSNGGADTQY
>TRBJ2-3|TRBV5-4|13
ASSLAAGRGDTQY
>TRBJ2-1|TRBV4-3|14
ASSQEGLAGDNEQF
>TRBJ2-7|TRBV7-8|12
ASSQDRNYYEQY
>TRBJ1-5|TRBV20-1|13
SASDRSFSNQPQH
>TRBJ1-5|TRBV12-3/TRBV12-4|13
ASSSGLTFDQPQH
>TRBJ2-1|TRBV12-3/TRBV12-4|9
ASGTVNEQF
>TRBJ2-1|TRBV20-1|13
SAPWGPRSYNEQF
>TRBJ2-3|TRBV5-4|13
ASSPDVAGTDTQY
>TRBJ2-3|TRBV5-1|11
ASSQLVTDTQY
>TRBJ1-5|TRBV4-1|14
ASSQGQGMSNQPQH
>TRBJ1-5|TRBV6-5|12
ASSFTGFNQPQH
>TRBJ2-1|TRBV5-1|12
ASSLGQVSDEQF
>TRBJ2-3|TRBV6-4|14
ASSEGLAGGPDTQY